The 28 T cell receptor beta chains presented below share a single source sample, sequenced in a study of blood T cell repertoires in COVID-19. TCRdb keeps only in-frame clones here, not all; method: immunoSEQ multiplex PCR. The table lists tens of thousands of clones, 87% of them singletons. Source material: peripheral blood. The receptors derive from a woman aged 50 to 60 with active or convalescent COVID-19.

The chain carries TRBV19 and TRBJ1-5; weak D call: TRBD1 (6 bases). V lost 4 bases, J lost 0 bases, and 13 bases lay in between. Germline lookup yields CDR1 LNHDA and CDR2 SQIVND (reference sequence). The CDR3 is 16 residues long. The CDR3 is CASSSSDSRSNQPQHF. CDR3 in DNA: TGTGCCAGTAGTAGCTCGGACAGTCGTAGCAATCAGCCCCAGCATTTT.

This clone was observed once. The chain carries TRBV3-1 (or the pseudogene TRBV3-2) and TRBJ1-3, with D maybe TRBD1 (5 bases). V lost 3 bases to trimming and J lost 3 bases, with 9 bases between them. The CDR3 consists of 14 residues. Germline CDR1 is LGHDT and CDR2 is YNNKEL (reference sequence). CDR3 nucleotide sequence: TGTGCCAGCAGCCACCCCGACAGTGGAAACACCATATATTTT. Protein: CASSHPDSGNTIYF.

This CDR3 reads CASRGGDYGYTF. The CDR3 DNA is TGCGCCAGCAGAGGGGGGGACTATGGCTACACCTTC. The chain carries TRBV4-3 and TRBJ1-2; D perhaps matches TRBD1 (6 bases). Trimming cost V 6 bases and J 3 bases, with 8 bases left between them. The length of the CDR3 is 12 residues. The V gene's germline CDR1 is LGHNA and CDR2 YSLEER.

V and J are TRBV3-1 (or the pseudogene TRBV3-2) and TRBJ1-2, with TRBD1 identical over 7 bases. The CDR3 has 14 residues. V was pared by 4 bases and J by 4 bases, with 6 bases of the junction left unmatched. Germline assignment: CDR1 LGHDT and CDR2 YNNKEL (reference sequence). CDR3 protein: CASSRGGQFYGYTF. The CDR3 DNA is TGTGCCAGCAGCCGAGGGGGACAGTTCTATGGCTACACCTTC.

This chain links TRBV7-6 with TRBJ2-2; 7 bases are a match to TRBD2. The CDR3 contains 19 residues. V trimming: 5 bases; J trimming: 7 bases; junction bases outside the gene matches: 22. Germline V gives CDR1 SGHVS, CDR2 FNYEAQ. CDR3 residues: CASSPWVSGTTSGGGELFF. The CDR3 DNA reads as TGTGCCAGCAGCCCGTGGGTTTCCGGGACTACTTCGGGTGGCGGGGAGCTGTTTTTT.

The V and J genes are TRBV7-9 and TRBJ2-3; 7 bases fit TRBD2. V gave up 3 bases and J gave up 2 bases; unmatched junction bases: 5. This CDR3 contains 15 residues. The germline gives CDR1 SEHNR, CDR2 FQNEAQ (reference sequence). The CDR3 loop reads CASSFRGDLTDTQYF. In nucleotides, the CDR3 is TGTGCCAGCAGCTTTCGGGGGGATCTCACAGATACGCAGTATTTT.

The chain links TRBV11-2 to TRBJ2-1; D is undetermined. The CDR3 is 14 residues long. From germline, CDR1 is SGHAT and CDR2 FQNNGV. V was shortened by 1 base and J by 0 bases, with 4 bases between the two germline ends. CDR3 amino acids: CASSLGSSYNEQFF. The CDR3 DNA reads TGTGCCAGCAGCTTAGGGAGCTCCTACAATGAGCAGTTCTTC.

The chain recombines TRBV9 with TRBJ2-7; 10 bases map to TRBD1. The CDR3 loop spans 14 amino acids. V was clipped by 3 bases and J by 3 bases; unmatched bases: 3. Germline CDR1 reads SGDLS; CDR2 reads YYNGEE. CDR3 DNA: TGTGCCAGCAGCGCCGGGACAGGGGTCTACGAGCAGTACTTC. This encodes CASSAGTGVYEQYF.

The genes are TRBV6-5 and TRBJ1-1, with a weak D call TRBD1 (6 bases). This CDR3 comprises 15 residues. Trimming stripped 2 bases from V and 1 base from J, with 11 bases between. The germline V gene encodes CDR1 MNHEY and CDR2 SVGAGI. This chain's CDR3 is CASSYPQGPNTEAFF. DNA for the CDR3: TGTGCCAGCAGTTACCCACAGGGCCCGAACACTGAAGCTTTCTTT.

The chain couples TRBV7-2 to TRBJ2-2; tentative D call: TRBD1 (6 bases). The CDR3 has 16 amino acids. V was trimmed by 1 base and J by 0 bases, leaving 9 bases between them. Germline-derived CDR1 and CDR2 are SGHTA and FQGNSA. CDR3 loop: CASSLVGGPNTGELFF. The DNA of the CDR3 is TGTGCCAGCAGCTTAGTAGGGGGTCCGAACACCGGGGAGCTGTTTTTT.

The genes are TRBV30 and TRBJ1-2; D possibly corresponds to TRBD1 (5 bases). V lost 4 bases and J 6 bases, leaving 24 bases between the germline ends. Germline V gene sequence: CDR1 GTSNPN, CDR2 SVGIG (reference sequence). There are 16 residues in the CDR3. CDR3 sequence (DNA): TGTGCCTGGACCGTTGGTGTCGGGGGTCCCAGGGATGGCTACACCTTC. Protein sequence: CAWTVGVGGPRDGYTF.

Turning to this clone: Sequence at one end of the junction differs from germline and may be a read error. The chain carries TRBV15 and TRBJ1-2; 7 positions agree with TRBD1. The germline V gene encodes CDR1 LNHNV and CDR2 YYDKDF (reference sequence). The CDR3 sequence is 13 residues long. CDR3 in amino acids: CATSRALFGDSHF. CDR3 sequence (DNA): TGTGCCACCAGCAGAGCTTTATTCGGGGACAGCCACTTC.

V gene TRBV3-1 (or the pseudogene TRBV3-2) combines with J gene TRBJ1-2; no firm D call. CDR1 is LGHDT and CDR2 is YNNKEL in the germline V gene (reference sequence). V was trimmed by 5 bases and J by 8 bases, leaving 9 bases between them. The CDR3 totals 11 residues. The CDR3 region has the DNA TGTGCCAGCAGCGAAAGTAGCGGCTACACCTTC. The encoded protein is CASSESSGYTF.

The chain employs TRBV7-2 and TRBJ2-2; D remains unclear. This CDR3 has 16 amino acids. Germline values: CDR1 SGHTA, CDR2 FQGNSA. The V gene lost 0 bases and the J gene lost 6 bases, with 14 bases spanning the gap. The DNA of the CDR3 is TGTGCCAGCAGCTTAGCGCCGCCAGTGTTCCCCGGGGAGCTGTTTTTT. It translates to CASSLAPPVFPGELFF.

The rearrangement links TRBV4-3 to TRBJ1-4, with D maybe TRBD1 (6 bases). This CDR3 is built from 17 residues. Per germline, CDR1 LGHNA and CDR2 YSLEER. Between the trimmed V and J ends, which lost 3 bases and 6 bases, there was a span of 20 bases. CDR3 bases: TGCGCCAGCAGCCAGAAGGACAGACCCCGCGGGTATGAAAAACTGTTTTTT. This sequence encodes CASSQKDRPRGYEKLFF.

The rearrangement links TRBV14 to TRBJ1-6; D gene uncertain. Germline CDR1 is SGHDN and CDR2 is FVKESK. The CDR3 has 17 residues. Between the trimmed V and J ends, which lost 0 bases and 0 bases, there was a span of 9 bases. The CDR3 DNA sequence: TGTGCCAGCAGCCAAGATCGGTGGAGCTCCTATAATTCACCCCTCCACTTT. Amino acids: CASSQDRWSSYNSPLHF. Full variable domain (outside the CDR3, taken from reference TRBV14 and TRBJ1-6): EAGVTQFPSHSVIEKGQTVTLRCDPISGHDNLYWYRRVMGKEIKFLLHFVKESKQDESGMPNNRFLAERTGGTYSTLKVQPAELEDSGVYFCASSQDRWSSYNSPLHFGNGTRLTVT.

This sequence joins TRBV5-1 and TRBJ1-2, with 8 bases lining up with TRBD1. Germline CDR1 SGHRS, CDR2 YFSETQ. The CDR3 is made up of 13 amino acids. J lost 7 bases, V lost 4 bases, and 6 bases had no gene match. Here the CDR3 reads CASSVGTGSGYTF. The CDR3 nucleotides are TGCGCCAGCAGCGTCGGGACAGGCTCTGGCTACACCTTC.

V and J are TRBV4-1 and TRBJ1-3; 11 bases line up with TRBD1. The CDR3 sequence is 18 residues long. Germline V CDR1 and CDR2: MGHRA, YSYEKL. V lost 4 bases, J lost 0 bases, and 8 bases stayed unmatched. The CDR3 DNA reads TGCGCCAGCAGCCCCTCCGGGACAGGGGGATACTCTGGAAACACCATATATTTT. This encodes CASSPSGTGGYSGNTIYF.

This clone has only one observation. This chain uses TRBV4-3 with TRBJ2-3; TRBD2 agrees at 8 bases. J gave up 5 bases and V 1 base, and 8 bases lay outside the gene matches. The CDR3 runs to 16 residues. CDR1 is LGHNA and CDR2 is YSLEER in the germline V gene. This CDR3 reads CASSQVLAGWGDTQYF. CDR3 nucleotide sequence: TGCGCCAGCAGCCAAGTTCTAGCGGGCTGGGGAGATACGCAGTATTTT.

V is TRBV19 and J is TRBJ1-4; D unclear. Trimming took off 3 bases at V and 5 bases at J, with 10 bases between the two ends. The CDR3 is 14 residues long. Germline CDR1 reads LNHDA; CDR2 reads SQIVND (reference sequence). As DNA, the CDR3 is TGTGCCAGTAGTATCCCCAGGTTAAATGAAAAACTGTTTTTT. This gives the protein CASSIPRLNEKLFF.

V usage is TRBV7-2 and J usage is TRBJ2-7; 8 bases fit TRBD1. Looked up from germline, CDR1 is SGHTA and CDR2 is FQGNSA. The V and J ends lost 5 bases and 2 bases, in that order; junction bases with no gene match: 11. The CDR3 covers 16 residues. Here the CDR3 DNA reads TGTGCCAGCAGCACCAAAACCGGGACAGGCCCCTACGAGCAGTACTTC. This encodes CASSTKTGTGPYEQYF. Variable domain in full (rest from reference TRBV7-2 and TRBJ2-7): GAGVSQSPSNKVTEKGKDVELRCDPISGHTALYWYRQSLGQGLEFLIYFQGNSAPDKSGLPSDRFSAERTGGSVSTLTIQRTQQEDSAVYLCASSTKTGTGPYEQYFGPGTRLTVT.

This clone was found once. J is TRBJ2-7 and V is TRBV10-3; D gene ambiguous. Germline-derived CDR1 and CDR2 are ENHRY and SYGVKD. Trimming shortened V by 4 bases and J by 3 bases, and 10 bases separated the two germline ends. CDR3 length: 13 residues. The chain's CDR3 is CAISVGTYYEQYF. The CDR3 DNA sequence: TGTGCCATCAGTGTGGGCACCTACTACGAGCAGTACTTC.

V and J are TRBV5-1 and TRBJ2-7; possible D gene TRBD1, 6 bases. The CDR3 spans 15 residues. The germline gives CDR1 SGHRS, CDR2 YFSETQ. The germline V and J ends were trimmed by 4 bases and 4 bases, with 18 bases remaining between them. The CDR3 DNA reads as TGCGCCAGCAGCCTATTTCCGGGACACATATACGAGCAGTACTTC. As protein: CASSLFPGHIYEQYF.

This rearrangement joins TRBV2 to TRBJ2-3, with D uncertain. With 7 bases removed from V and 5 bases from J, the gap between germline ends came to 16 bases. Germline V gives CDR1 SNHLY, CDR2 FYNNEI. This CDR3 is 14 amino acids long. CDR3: CASTKLYPGDTQYF. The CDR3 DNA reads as TGTGCCAGCACTAAACTTTATCCGGGAGATACGCAGTATTTT.

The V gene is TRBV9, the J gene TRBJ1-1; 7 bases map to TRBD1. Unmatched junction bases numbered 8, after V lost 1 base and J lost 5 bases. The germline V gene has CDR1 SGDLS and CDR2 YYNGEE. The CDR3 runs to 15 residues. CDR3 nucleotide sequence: TGTGCCAGCAGCGTATCGGGACAGATAGGAACTGAAGCTTTCTTT. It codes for CASSVSGQIGTEAFF.

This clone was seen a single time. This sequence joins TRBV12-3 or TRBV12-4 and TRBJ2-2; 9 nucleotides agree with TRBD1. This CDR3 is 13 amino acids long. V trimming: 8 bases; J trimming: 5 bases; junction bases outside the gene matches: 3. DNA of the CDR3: TGTGCCAGCGGGGACAGGGTAACCGGGGAGCTGTTTTTT. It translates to CASGDRVTGELFF.

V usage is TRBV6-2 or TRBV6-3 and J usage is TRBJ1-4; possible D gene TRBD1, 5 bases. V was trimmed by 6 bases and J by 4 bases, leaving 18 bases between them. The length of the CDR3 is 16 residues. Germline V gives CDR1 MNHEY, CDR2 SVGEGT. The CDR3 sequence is CASSPTVWGGNEKLFF. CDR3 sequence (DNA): TGTGCCAGCAGCCCTACAGTTTGGGGGGGTAATGAAAAACTGTTTTTT.

The DNA for the CDR3 is TGTGCCAGCTCGCCATTAAGACAGGGGGATTCTGGAAACACCATATATTTT. Translating it yields CASSPLRQGDSGNTIYF. The chain is built from TRBV18 and TRBJ1-3, with 9 positions matching TRBD1. Germline V lookup: CDR1 KGHSH, CDR2 LQKENI. V lost 6 bases, J lost 1 base, and 10 bases stayed unmatched. This CDR3 is 17 amino acids long.